This TCR beta chain was documented in a study of vaccination and CD4 T cells after COVID-19. Study overall: The post-COVID samples were taken a median roughly 94 days after diagnosis, anywhere from 35 to 161. Culture controls were given either a CEFX pool, an HIV-1 Nef pool, or no peptide. Whole-study findings and limits: The median number of SARS-CoV-2-reactive clonotypes increased from around 20 to 38, a change that did not reach significance.

Trimming at V came to 0 bases and at J to 4 bases, leaving 7 bases not matched to a gene. The CDR3 is 16 amino acids. The germline gives CDR1 MNHEY, CDR2 SVGAGI. As for this clonotype: Antigen: not known.

The Oncomine TCR Beta short-read assay sequenced DNA from cultured CD4+ T cells. TCRdb reprocessed the PCR reads with MiXCR, giving one entry per CDR3 protein. This sample has over 15,000 distinct CDR3 sequences, with roughly 61% found just once. Treatment specified: roughly 11-day PBMC culture with coronavirus spike peptide pools or control peptides (ViraFEST assay). Peptide pools at around 9.1 ug/ml, together with 8 to 10 IU/ml IL-2, were added to cultures of roughly 2.1 million PBMCs per well. The sequence derives from a human donor who had recovered from COVID-19. Sequencing was performed on CD4+ T cells from blood, cultured in vitro. The chain joins TRBV6-5 to TRBJ1-1; 8 bases fit TRBD1. This CDR3 reads CASSYSPGGDRTEAFF. The CDR3 coding sequence is TGTGCCAGCAGTTACTCCCCAGGGGGCGATCGCACTGAAGCTTTCTTT.